This entry features one T cell receptor (beta chain) sequence. The data stem from a study of T-cell memory formation after mild COVID-19. CDR3 size: 13 residues. Germline V gene data show CDR1 as SGDLS and CDR2 as YYNGEE. V was trimmed by 2 bases and J by 9 bases, leaving 14 bases between them. One entry per CDR3 protein, called by TCRdb with MiXCR from the 5' RACE reads. The sample holds 380,000 or so distinct CDR3 sequences, about 15% seen once. This receptor was taken from a man aged 18 to 29 who had mild COVID-19 (a few samples of this study predate the infection). Cell type and time point are not known. J is TRBJ1-1 and V is TRBV9, with no clear D. Material for sequencing was PBMCs or a T cell subset sorted from them (not recorded which). Written as DNA, the CDR3 is TGTGCCAGCAGCGTCTCCCCCGACTCTAAAGCTTTCTTT. It yields the protein CASSVSPDSKAFF.